Listed below are T cell receptor beta chains from one sample, sequenced in a study of blood T cell repertoires in COVID-19. The data were produced by immunoSEQ multiplex PCR, yet TCRdb's version contains in-frame clones alone and is incomplete. The repertoire includes a few hundred thousand clones, approximately 90% of them detected once, and 6.9% sits in the top ten. Source material: peripheral blood. These receptor sequences come from a woman aged 25 to 39 who had recovered from COVID-19. Both conserved end residues are part of each CDR3. The order of the fields is V gene, J gene, D gene, CDR3 protein. D genes are given only for firm matches.

V gene: TRBV19; J gene: TRBJ1-6; D gene: .; CDR3 protein: CASRQDYNSPLHF
V gene: TRBV28; J gene: TRBJ2-7; D gene: .; CDR3 protein: CASSLSRVYEQYF
V gene: TRBV18; J gene: TRBJ2-3; D gene: .; CDR3 protein: CASSPKGLSDTQYF
V gene: TRBV19; J gene: TRBJ1-4; D gene: TRBD1; CDR3 protein: CASRPGQKNEKLFF
V gene: TRBV3-1/TRBV3-2; J gene: TRBJ2-7; D gene: TRBD1; CDR3 protein: CASSLVQGAPTGEQYF
V gene: TRBV7-9; J gene: TRBJ1-1; D gene: TRBD1; CDR3 protein: CASSVTGGEALTEAFF
V gene: TRBV6-5; J gene: TRBJ2-3; D gene: .; CDR3 protein: CASSAGTGVDTQYF
V gene: TRBV19; J gene: TRBJ2-1; D gene: TRBD1; CDR3 protein: CASSIRDRKANEQFF
V gene: TRBV6-1; J gene: TRBJ2-3; D gene: TRBD2; CDR3 protein: CASSEGLAGGSTDTQYF
V gene: TRBV18; J gene: TRBJ1-5; D gene: TRBD1; CDR3 protein: CASSPGQAHQPQHF
V gene: TRBV5-4; J gene: TRBJ2-5; D gene: TRBD2; CDR3 protein: CASSFGLAEETQYF
V gene: TRBV5-6; J gene: TRBJ2-7; D gene: TRBD1; CDR3 protein: CASSPGQATSFRYF
V gene: TRBV28; J gene: TRBJ2-6; D gene: .; CDR3 protein: CASTLDPGAGANVLTF
V gene: TRBV6-1; J gene: TRBJ2-7; D gene: TRBD2; CDR3 protein: CASSELADHSYEQYF
V gene: TRBV5-1; J gene: TRBJ1-1; D gene: TRBD1; CDR3 protein: CASSLVPGQGGTEAFF
V gene: TRBV23-1; J gene: TRBJ2-5; D gene: .; CDR3 protein: CASSHERGQQETQYF
V gene: TRBV11-1; J gene: TRBJ2-5; D gene: TRBD1; CDR3 protein: CASSFWTGGLETQYF
V gene: TRBV12-3/TRBV12-4; J gene: TRBJ1-4; D gene: .; CDR3 protein: CASSFFGGKLFF
V gene: TRBV7-9; J gene: TRBJ2-7; D gene: TRBD1; CDR3 protein: CASSDGTAPEQYF
V gene: TRBV4-1; J gene: TRBJ2-5; D gene: .; CDR3 protein: CASSQAPPSLFLKTQYF
V gene: TRBV2; J gene: TRBJ1-4; D gene: .; CDR3 protein: CASSASGQGNEKLFF
V gene: TRBV7-8; J gene: TRBJ1-1; D gene: TRBD1; CDR3 protein: CASSLGGGQGPFF
V gene: TRBV28; J gene: TRBJ2-1; D gene: .; CDR3 protein: CASRAVSPKEQFF
V gene: TRBV4-3; J gene: TRBJ2-7; D gene: .; CDR3 protein: CASSLYQGYEQYF
V gene: TRBV6-6; J gene: TRBJ1-2; D gene: .; CDR3 protein: CASSYSRGDYGYTF
V gene: TRBV5-1; J gene: TRBJ1-6; D gene: .; CDR3 protein: CASSLDLNSPLHF
V gene: TRBV24-1; J gene: TRBJ1-5; D gene: TRBD1; CDR3 protein: CATSDTRQGVQPQHF
V gene: TRBV7-3; J gene: TRBJ1-1; D gene: .; CDR3 protein: CASSLSTATEAFF
V gene: TRBV12-3/TRBV12-4; J gene: TRBJ1-2; D gene: .; CDR3 protein: CASSRQFYGYTF
V gene: TRBV7-2; J gene: TRBJ2-2; D gene: TRBD2; CDR3 protein: CASSPAGVLGAGELFF
V gene: TRBV5-6; J gene: TRBJ2-5; D gene: .; CDR3 protein: CASSLWGEPRAETQYF
V gene: TRBV19; J gene: TRBJ2-2; D gene: TRBD1; CDR3 protein: CASSIVGQGLRGDTGELFF
V gene: TRBV5-6; J gene: TRBJ1-5; D gene: .; CDR3 protein: CASSLLTGVNQPQHF
V gene: TRBV28; J gene: TRBJ2-3; D gene: .; CDR3 protein: CASNGVPSTDTQYF
V gene: TRBV7-8; J gene: TRBJ2-5; D gene: TRBD2; CDR3 protein: CASSLVGSGGWETQYF
V gene: TRBV2; J gene: TRBJ1-5; D gene: .; CDR3 protein: CASSVQWGQSNQPQHF
V gene: TRBV9; J gene: TRBJ2-1; D gene: TRBD2; CDR3 protein: CASSVGSASGGVYNEQFF
V gene: TRBV12-3/TRBV12-4; J gene: TRBJ1-1; D gene: TRBD1; CDR3 protein: CASRPDRGRAFF
V gene: TRBV2; J gene: TRBJ1-6; D gene: TRBD1; CDR3 protein: CASRPQGAFSNSPLHF
V gene: TRBV4-1; J gene: TRBJ1-6; D gene: TRBD1; CDR3 protein: CASSQRQGADSPLHF
V gene: TRBV24-1; J gene: TRBJ2-3; D gene: TRBD2; CDR3 protein: CATSDSGTSGSTDTQYF
V gene: TRBV11-2; J gene: TRBJ1-1; D gene: .; CDR3 protein: CASSLTLLNTEAFF
V gene: TRBV5-1; J gene: TRBJ2-7; D gene: TRBD2; CDR3 protein: CASSLAGAGDLYEQYF
V gene: TRBV29-1; J gene: TRBJ1-6; D gene: .; CDR3 protein: CSVEERGTNSPLHF
V gene: TRBV2; J gene: TRBJ2-1; D gene: TRBD1; CDR3 protein: CANLDRGYEQFF
V gene: TRBV7-2; J gene: TRBJ2-2; D gene: TRBD2; CDR3 protein: CASSLVASGGNGELFF
V gene: TRBV6-5; J gene: TRBJ2-1; D gene: TRBD2; CDR3 protein: CASTRGGTYNEQFF
V gene: TRBV2; J gene: TRBJ1-1; D gene: .; CDR3 protein: CASTAGDQNTEAFF
V gene: TRBV11-1; J gene: TRBJ2-1; D gene: .; CDR3 protein: CASSFWRGGNEQFF
V gene: TRBV15; J gene: TRBJ2-3; D gene: .; CDR3 protein: CATSRDRDTQYF
V gene: TRBV5-1; J gene: TRBJ1-6; D gene: TRBD1; CDR3 protein: CASSNRGNSPLHF
V gene: TRBV20-1; J gene: TRBJ1-5; D gene: TRBD1; CDR3 protein: CSASLQGLKPQHF
V gene: TRBV6-1; J gene: TRBJ2-3; D gene: .; CDR3 protein: CASSDAGLDTQYF
V gene: TRBV28; J gene: TRBJ1-1; D gene: TRBD1; CDR3 protein: CASYIRGRETEAFF
V gene: TRBV18; J gene: TRBJ1-4; D gene: .; CDR3 protein: CASSPMGGIREKLFF
V gene: TRBV5-1; J gene: TRBJ2-2; D gene: .; CDR3 protein: CASSLRGHNTGELFF
V gene: TRBV5-1; J gene: TRBJ1-5; D gene: .; CDR3 protein: CASSLTGSQPQHF
V gene: TRBV7-6; J gene: TRBJ1-2; D gene: .; CDR3 protein: CASSLEQAGARGGYTF
V gene: TRBV6-5; J gene: TRBJ1-5; D gene: .; CDR3 protein: CASKAGPYSNQPQHF